These 4 T cell receptor beta chains were all obtained from the same sample, sequenced in a study of T cells in Graves' hyperthyroidism and ophthalmopathy. It was RNA transcripts that yielded the amplified TCR beta CDR3 regions. The HTBI primer set was used in a first-round RT-PCR of the TCR CDR3. Via MiXCR, TCRdb re-called the multiplex PCR reads, giving one row per CDR3 protein. Among hundreds of thousands of distinct CDR3 sequences listed, less than 15% were seen once. Sequences were obtained from blood. The receptors shown here come from a woman aged 18 to 35 with Graves' hyperthyroidism.

J is TRBJ1-6 and V is TRBV28; possibly TRBD1 for D (6 bases). V was shortened by 2 bases and J by 9 bases, with 23 bases between the two germline ends. The CDR3 spans 18 residues. Germline-derived CDR1 and CDR2 are MDHEN and SYDVKM. CDR3 residues: CASSLGPVFRGKVSPLHF. The CDR3 region has the DNA TGTGCCAGCAGTTTAGGACCGGTGTTTAGGGGGAAAGTTTCACCCCTCCACTTT.

The chain has TRBV28 and TRBJ2-7, with D perhaps matching TRBD1 (6 bases). Germline assignment: CDR1 MDHEN and CDR2 SYDVKM. Deletions cut 5 bases from V and 2 bases from J, with 13 bases between. This CDR3 contains 14 residues. This CDR3 reads CASSRQVSPYEQYF. For the CDR3, the DNA is TGTGCCAGCAGTAGACAGGTTTCCCCCTACGAGCAGTACTTC.

About this clonotype: A read error may explain this, as a much larger clone is one base away. The chain carries TRBV5-1 and TRBJ2-7, with no clear D. Per germline, CDR1 SGHRS and CDR2 YFSETQ. The CDR3 is 12 amino acids. The CDR3: CASSTISCEQYF. The CDR3 DNA sequence: TGCGCCAGCAGCACGATTTCCTGCGAGCAGTACTTC.

This clonotype was counted only a few times. The rearrangement links TRBV19 to TRBJ2-7, with TRBD2 as a possible D gene (7 bases). The CDR3 is 15 amino acids. The V end was cut by 3 bases, the J end by 2 bases, with 14 bases between. Germline CDR1 and CDR2: LNHDA and SQIVND (reference sequence). The CDR3, as DNA: TGTGCCAGTAGTATCGCCAGGGGAGGGCCCTACGAGCAGTACTTC. Translating it yields CASSIARGGPYEQYF.